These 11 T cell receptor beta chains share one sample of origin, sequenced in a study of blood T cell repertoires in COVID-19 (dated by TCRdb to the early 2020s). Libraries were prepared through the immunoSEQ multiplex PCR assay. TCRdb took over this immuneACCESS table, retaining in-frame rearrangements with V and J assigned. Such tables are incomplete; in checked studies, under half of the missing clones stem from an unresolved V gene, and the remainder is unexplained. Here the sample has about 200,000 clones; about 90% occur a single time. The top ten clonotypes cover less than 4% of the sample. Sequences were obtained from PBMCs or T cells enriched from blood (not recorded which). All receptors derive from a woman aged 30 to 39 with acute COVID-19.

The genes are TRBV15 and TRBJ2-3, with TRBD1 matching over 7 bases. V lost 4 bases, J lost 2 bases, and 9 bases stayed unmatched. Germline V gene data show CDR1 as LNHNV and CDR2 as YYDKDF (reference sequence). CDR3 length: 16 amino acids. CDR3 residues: CATSKGQNQNTDTQYF. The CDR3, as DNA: TGTGCCACCAGCAAGGGACAGAATCAAAACACAGATACGCAGTATTTT.

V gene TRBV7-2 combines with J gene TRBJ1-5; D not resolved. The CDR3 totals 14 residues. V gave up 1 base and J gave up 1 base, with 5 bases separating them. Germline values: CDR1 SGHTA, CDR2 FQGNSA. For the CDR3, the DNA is TGTGCCAGCAGCTTAGAACAGAGCAATCAGCCCCAGCATTTT. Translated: CASSLEQSNQPQHF.

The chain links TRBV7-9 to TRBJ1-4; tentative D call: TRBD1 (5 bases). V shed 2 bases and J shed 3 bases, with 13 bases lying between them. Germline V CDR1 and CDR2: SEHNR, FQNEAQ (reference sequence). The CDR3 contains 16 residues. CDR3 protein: CASSLSDSGSNEKLFF. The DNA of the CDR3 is TGTGCCAGCAGCTTATCCGACAGTGGATCTAATGAAAAACTGTTTTTT.

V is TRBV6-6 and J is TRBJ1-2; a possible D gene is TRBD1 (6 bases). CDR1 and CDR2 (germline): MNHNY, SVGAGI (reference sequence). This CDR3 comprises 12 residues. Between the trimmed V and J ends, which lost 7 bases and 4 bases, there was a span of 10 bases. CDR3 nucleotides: TGTGCCAGCATTGGGGGCAGCTATGGCTACACCTTC. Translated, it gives CASIGGSYGYTF.

The CDR3 region has the DNA TGCAGCGTGGCCGGACTAGCGGGGGAGGGAGATACGCAGTATTTT. Residues: CSVAGLAGEGDTQYF. The chain couples TRBV29-1 to TRBJ2-3; 13 bases align to TRBD2. V lost 6 bases and J lost 5; bases outside the gene matches: 8. In germline, CDR1 is SQVTM, CDR2 ANQGSEA. The CDR3 is 15 amino acids.

The DNA of the CDR3 is TGTGCCACCAGTGATTCCGATGGCGGGGGGCATGGCTACACCTTC. Amino acid sequence: CATSDSDGGGHGYTF. The chain links TRBV24-1 to TRBJ1-2; D may be TRBD1 (6 bases). This CDR3 comprises 15 residues. V shed 2 bases and J shed 6 bases, with 15 bases lying between them. Germline lookup yields CDR1 KGHDR and CDR2 SFDVKD.

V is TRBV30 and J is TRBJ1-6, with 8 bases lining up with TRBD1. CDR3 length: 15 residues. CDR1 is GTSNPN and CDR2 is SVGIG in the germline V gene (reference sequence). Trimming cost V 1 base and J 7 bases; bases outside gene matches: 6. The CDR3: CAWSALTGVNSPLHF. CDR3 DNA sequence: TGTGCCTGGAGTGCCTTGACAGGGGTAAATTCACCCCTCCACTTT.

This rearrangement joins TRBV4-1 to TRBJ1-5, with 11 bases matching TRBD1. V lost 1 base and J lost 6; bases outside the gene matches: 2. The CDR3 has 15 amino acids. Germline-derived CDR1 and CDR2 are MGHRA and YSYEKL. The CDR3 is CASSQGTGGVQPQHF. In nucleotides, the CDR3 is TGCGCCAGCAGCCAAGGGACAGGGGGCGTTCAGCCCCAGCATTTT.

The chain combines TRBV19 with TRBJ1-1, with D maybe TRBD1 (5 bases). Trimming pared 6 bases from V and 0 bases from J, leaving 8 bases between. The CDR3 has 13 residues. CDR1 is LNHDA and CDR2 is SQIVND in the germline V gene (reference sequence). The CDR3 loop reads CASSLTVNTEAFF. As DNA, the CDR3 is TGTGCCAGTAGCTTGACAGTGAACACTGAAGCTTTCTTT.

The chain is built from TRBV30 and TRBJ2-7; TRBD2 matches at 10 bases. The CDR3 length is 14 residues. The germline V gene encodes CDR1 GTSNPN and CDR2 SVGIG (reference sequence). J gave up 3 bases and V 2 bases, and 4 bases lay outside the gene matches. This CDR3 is CAWSKGLAIYEQYF. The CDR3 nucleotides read TGTGCCTGGAGTAAGGGACTAGCGATCTACGAGCAGTACTTC.

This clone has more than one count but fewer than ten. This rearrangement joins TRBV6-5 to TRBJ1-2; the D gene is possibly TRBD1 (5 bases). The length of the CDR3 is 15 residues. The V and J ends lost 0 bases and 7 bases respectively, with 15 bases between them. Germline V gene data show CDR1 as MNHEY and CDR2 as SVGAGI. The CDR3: CASSYSSGGSGGYTF. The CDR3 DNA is TGTGCCAGCAGTTACTCGAGCGGGGGGTCGGGTGGCTACACCTTC.